This TCR beta chain was found in a study of Ad26.COV2.S vaccination and SARS-CoV-2 variants. The overall study: Ad26.COV2.S, an intramuscular injection, was given once or twice 56 days apart.

The study, taken as a whole, reports: Measurements of TCR breadth and depth may have given underestimates of the total T cell responses. Vaccine recipients posted higher spike-specific TCR breadth than their placebo counterparts.

The treatment here: some 19 received Ad26.COV2.S at low or high dose, single or two shots; 5 received placebo; per-sample allocation not given. Day 63 after the first vaccine or placebo injection was the time point for sampling. Per the germline V gene, CDR1 is SGHAT and CDR2 is FQNNGV. CDR3 length: 16 residues. Losses at the gene ends were 4 bases for V and 3 bases for J; bases not matched to a gene: 7. Using immunoSEQ multiplex PCR, the repertoire was profiled, and TCRdb retains in-frame clones only, with some absent. The sample includes around 420,000 clones, around 89% of them seen just once. Turning to this clone: As yet, its antigen is unknown.

This chain links TRBV11-2 with TRBJ2-3; 10 positions agree with TRBD1. This clonotype was obtained from a person aged 18 to 59 who received the Ad26.COV2.S COVID-19 vaccine or a placebo. The specimen was peripheral blood, collected in a trial of Ad26.COV2.S vaccine versus placebo. The CDR3 region is CASSSLGQGWTDTQYF. DNA of the CDR3: TGTGCCAGCAGCTCACTGGGACAGGGGTGGACAGATACGCAGTATTTT.